This TCR beta chain came from a study of T cells in Graves' hyperthyroidism and ophthalmopathy. Germline lookup yields CDR1 SGHAT and CDR2 FQNNGV. V shed 4 bases and J shed 5 bases, with 8 bases lying between them. This CDR3 is built from 12 residues. This clonotype was picked up many times. Amplified TCR beta CDR3 regions came from RNA transcripts. When the TCR CDR3 underwent first-round RT-PCR, the HTBI primer set was used. TCRdb reprocessed the multiplex PCR reads via MiXCR and lists one record per CDR3 protein. The sample shows around 490,000 distinct CDR3 sequences, around 20% of them seen only once.

The specimen was blood. The chain combines TRBV11-2 with TRBJ2-5, with D possibly TRBD2 on 5 matching bases. The source of this sequence is a man aged 40-49 years with Graves' ophthalmopathy. The CDR3 spells CASSSREETQYF. CDR3 nucleotides: TGTGCCAGCAGCTCGAGGGAGGAGACCCAGTACTTC. The whole variable domain, filled in from reference TRBV11-2 and TRBJ2-5, reads EAGVAQSPRYKIIEKRQSVAFWCNPISGHATLYWYQQILGQGPKLLIQFQNNGVVDDSQLPKDRFSAERLKGVDSTLKIQPAKLEDSAVYLCASSSREETQYFGPGTRLLVL.